Presented here are 24 T cell receptor beta chains from one specimen sequenced in a study of blood T cell repertoires in COVID-19. This table comes from immunoSEQ multiplex PCR, and its TCRdb copy is limited to in-frame clones, with some not included. This table holds 25,000 to 30,000 clones, more than 65% found once. Sample: peripheral blood. The receptors originated from a woman aged 60-75 years with acute or convalescent COVID-19.

The chain carries TRBV27 and TRBJ1-6, with D possibly TRBD1 on 5 matching bases. Germline V gene data show CDR1 as MNHEY and CDR2 as SMNVEV (reference sequence). V lost 6 bases and J 5 bases, leaving 20 bases between the germline ends. This CDR3 is 17 amino acids long. Here the CDR3 reads CASRYGAAGGNNSPLHF. The CDR3, as DNA: TGTGCCAGCAGATATGGGGCCGCGGGGGGGAATAATTCACCCCTCCACTTT.

This chain connects TRBV6-1 to TRBJ2-2; no reliable D call. The CDR3 contains 15 residues. Trimming removed 3 bases at V and 7 bases at J, with 15 bases between. Germline loops: CDR1 MNHNS, CDR2 SASEGT. Here the CDR3 reads CASSDGLTAGGELFF. The CDR3 nucleotides read TGTGCCAGCAGTGACGGTTTAACCGCAGGCGGGGAGCTGTTTTTT.

The V and J genes are TRBV28 and TRBJ1-3, with 8 nucleotides matching TRBD1. The CDR3 runs 16 residues. CDR1 and CDR2 from the germline V gene are MDHEN and SYDVKM. V was pared by 4 bases and J by 2 bases, with 7 bases of the junction left unmatched. CDR3 DNA: TGTGCCAGCAGTTCTCCAGGGGGCCGGGCTGGAAACACCATATATTTT. Protein: CASSSPGGRAGNTIYF.

The V call is TRBV30, the J call TRBJ1-3; D unresolved. V was clipped by 3 bases and J by 0 bases, with 12 bases between them. In germline, CDR1 is GTSNPN, CDR2 SVGIG (reference sequence). The CDR3 loop spans 15 amino acids. CDR3 bases: TGTGCCTGGAGCGAAGGTAGCCTCTCTGGAAACACCATATATTTT. It is translated as CAWSEGSLSGNTIYF.

The rearrangement joins TRBV4-1 to TRBJ2-5; TRBD1 is a possible D gene (5 bases). Per the germline V gene, CDR1 is MGHRA and CDR2 is YSYEKL. The germline V and J ends were trimmed by 2 bases and 5 bases, with 15 bases remaining between them. This CDR3 is built from 15 residues. This chain's CDR3 is CASSQYRGSRETQYF. In DNA form, the CDR3 reads TGCGCCAGCAGCCAATATAGGGGCAGTCGGGAGACCCAGTACTTC.

The chain uses TRBV12-5 and TRBJ2-7, with 10 bases matching TRBD1. Germline V gives CDR1 LGHNT, CDR2 FRNRAP. With 4 bases clipped from V and 1 base from J, the junction kept 16 bases outside the gene matches. The CDR3 spans 19 residues. CDR3 sequence reads: CASGSFPPPGQGISYEQYF. The CDR3 coding sequence is TGTGCTAGTGGTTCCTTTCCCCCCCCGGGACAGGGGATTTCCTACGAGCAGTACTTC.

In its sample, this clone was seen once. The chain links TRBV7-3 to TRBJ1-1; 7 bases line up with TRBD1. The CDR3 loop spans 15 amino acids. From germline, CDR1 is SGHTA and CDR2 FQGTGA. V was clipped by 0 bases and J by 1 base; unmatched bases: 2. CDR3 nucleotides: TGTGCCAGCAGCTTAACGGGGGACAGGAACACTGAAGCTTTCTTT. It specifies CASSLTGDRNTEAFF.

The genes are TRBV6-5 and TRBJ2-7; tentatively, D is TRBD2 (5 bases). Trimming left V 9 bases short and J 1 base short, with 10 bases between. The CDR3 is 12 amino acids. The V gene's germline CDR1 is MNHEY and CDR2 SVGAGI. The CDR3 coding sequence is TGTGCCAGTGAGGGCCTTTCCTACGAGCAGTACTTC. Residues: CASEGLSYEQYF.

This clone was observed a handful of times. J is TRBJ2-1 and V is TRBV2; D may be TRBD2 (6 bases). The germline gives CDR1 SNHLY, CDR2 FYNNEI. The germline V and J ends were trimmed by 8 bases and 5 bases, with 16 bases remaining between them. This CDR3 comprises 14 residues. The DNA of the CDR3 is TGTGCCAGCCAGGGAGGCGGGGTGCACAATGAGCAGTTCTTC. The encoded protein is CASQGGGVHNEQFF.

V and J are TRBV10-2 and TRBJ2-7, with TRBD1 matching over 7 bases. Losses at the gene ends were 8 bases for V and 0 bases for J; bases not matched to a gene: 1. CDR3 size: 12 residues. The germline V gene encodes CDR1 WSHSY and CDR2 SAAADI. The CDR3 nucleotides read TGCGCCAGCCGGGACAGCTCCTACGAGCAGTACTTC. This codes for CASRDSSYEQYF.

The chain carries TRBV28 and TRBJ2-3, with a tentative D call TRBD2 (6 bases). This CDR3 contains 14 residues. From germline, CDR1 is MDHEN and CDR2 SYDVKM. The V and J ends lost 0 bases and 4 bases respectively, with 8 bases between them. Here the CDR3 reads CASSLWGLSDTQYF. CDR3 DNA: TGTGCCAGCAGTTTATGGGGACTTTCAGATACGCAGTATTTT.

This clone was detected a few times. The chain employs TRBV7-9 and TRBJ1-2, with 7 bases that match TRBD1. This CDR3 has 13 residues. CDR1 and CDR2 (germline): SEHNR, FQNEAQ (reference sequence). The ends lost 3 bases at V and 7 bases at J; junction bases unmatched: 5. This chain's CDR3 is CASSFTGAAGYTF. CDR3 coding DNA: TGTGCCAGCAGCTTTACAGGGGCCGCTGGCTACACCTTC.

The V and J genes are TRBV30 and TRBJ1-1, with D possibly TRBD1 on 6 matching bases. CDR1 and CDR2 from the germline V gene are GTSNPN and SVGIG (reference sequence). This CDR3 has 14 amino acids. V lost 3 bases to trimming and J lost 1 base, with 12 bases between them. CDR3 residues: CAWSPGAGNTEAFF. Written as DNA, the CDR3 is TGTGCCTGGAGCCCAGGGGCTGGGAACACTGAAGCTTTCTTT.

The genes are TRBV24-1 and TRBJ2-1; 9 positions match TRBD1. J was trimmed by 7 bases and V by 6 bases; bases with no gene match: 9. The germline V gene has CDR1 KGHDR and CDR2 SFDVKD. This CDR3 region has 15 residues. CDR3 DNA sequence: TGTGCCACCAGTCGGGGGACAGGGTCGATTAATGAGCAGTTCTTC. Its translation: CATSRGTGSINEQFF.

This chain uses TRBV5-6 with TRBJ2-5; no clear D gene. CDR3 length: 14 amino acids. Trimming pared 0 bases from V and 3 bases from J, leaving 9 bases between. Germline lookup yields CDR1 SGHDT and CDR2 YYEEEE. CDR3 protein: CASSLVRRKETQYF. In nucleotides, the CDR3 is TGTGCCAGCAGCTTGGTAAGGAGAAAAGAGACCCAGTACTTC.

The genes are TRBV18 and TRBJ2-5; 8 nucleotides agree with TRBD1. The CDR3 consists of 15 residues. Germline V gene sequence: CDR1 KGHSH, CDR2 LQKENI. Germline trimming cut 5 bases from V and 1 base from J; bases unmatched to any gene: 6. CDR3 bases: TGTGCCAGCTCAACCCGGACAGGGCGCCAAGAGACCCAGTACTTC. Translating it yields CASSTRTGRQETQYF.

The genes are TRBV6-4 and TRBJ2-3; 10 bases fit TRBD1. Unmatched junction bases numbered 4, after V lost 2 bases and J lost 5 bases. CDR3 length: 15 amino acids. Germline values: CDR1 MRHNA, CDR2 SNTAGT. The CDR3 DNA follows: TGTGCCAGCAGTGACCACGGACAGGGGGGAGATACGCAGTATTTT. This gives the protein CASSDHGQGGDTQYF.

The CDR3 nucleotides are TGTGCCAGCAGTGTTAGCGGGAAGACCCAGTACTTC. Protein product: CASSVSGKTQYF. This chain joins TRBV6-2 or TRBV6-3 and TRBJ2-5, with TRBD2 matching over 8 bases. This CDR3 region has 12 residues. Trimming cost V 5 bases and J 6 bases; bases outside gene matches: 2. Per germline, CDR1 MNHEY and CDR2 SVGEGT.

The chain has TRBV7-8 and TRBJ1-2; TRBD1 matches at 7 bases. V was clipped by 5 bases and J by 2 bases; unmatched bases: 2. Germline V lookup: CDR1 SGHVS, CDR2 FQNEAQ. The CDR3 has 13 residues. CDR3 DNA: TGTGCCAGCAGCCCGACAGGGAACTATGGCTACACCTTC. It codes for CASSPTGNYGYTF.

V is TRBV5-6 and J is TRBJ2-1; 16 nucleotides line up with TRBD2. Germline lookup yields CDR1 SGHDT and CDR2 YYEEEE. This CDR3 spans 18 amino acids. V trimming: 3 bases; J trimming: 1 base; junction bases outside the gene matches: 4. The CDR3 nucleotides read TGTGCCAGCAGCTGGGGACTAGCGGGGGGGCAGTCCTACAATGAGCAGTTCTTC. This sequence encodes CASSWGLAGGQSYNEQFF.

The genes are TRBV7-6 and TRBJ1-2; 8 bases line up with TRBD1. This CDR3 comprises 17 residues. CDR1 and CDR2 (germline): SGHVS, FNYEAQ. V shed 4 bases and J 3 bases; nucleotides not matched to a gene: 13. CDR3 sequence: CASSSPGQGFWDYGYTF. The CDR3 coding sequence is TGTGCCAGCAGCTCCCCTGGACAGGGCTTCTGGGACTATGGCTACACCTTC.

The genes are TRBV18 and TRBJ1-1; possible D gene TRBD1, 6 bases. This CDR3 comprises 17 residues. Trimming cost V 0 bases and J 0 bases, with 14 bases left between them. CDR1 is KGHSH, CDR2 LQKENI, per germline. The CDR3: CASSPPGAQAMNTEAFF. DNA for the CDR3: TGTGCCAGCTCACCACCGGGGGCGCAAGCTATGAACACTGAAGCTTTCTTT. The full variable domain, completed using reference TRBV18 and TRBJ1-1, is NAGVMQNPRHLVRRRGQEARLRCSPMKGHSHVYWYRQLPEEGLKFMVYLQKENIIDESGMPKERFSAEFPKEGPSILRIQQVVRGDSAAYFCASSPPGAQAMNTEAFFGQGTRLTVV.

This clone was recorded only once. The chain uses TRBV19 and TRBJ1-2, with unresolved D. The V gene lost 5 bases and the J gene lost 1 base, with 8 bases spanning the gap. Germline V CDR1 and CDR2: LNHDA, SQIVND (reference sequence). The CDR3 is 13 residues long. The CDR3 DNA reads as TGTGCCAGTAGTGTCGAGGTTAACTATGGCTACACCTTC. Translation gives CASSVEVNYGYTF.

The chain carries TRBV3-1 (or the pseudogene TRBV3-2) and TRBJ2-7, with D perhaps TRBD1 (6 bases). This CDR3 region has 14 residues. Germline V gene sequence: CDR1 LGHDT, CDR2 YNNKEL (reference sequence). V was trimmed by 4 bases and J by 7 bases, leaving 17 bases between them. The CDR3 sequence: CASSLTGPPQEQYF. CDR3 bases: TGTGCCAGCAGCCTGACAGGTCCACCTCAAGAGCAGTACTTC.